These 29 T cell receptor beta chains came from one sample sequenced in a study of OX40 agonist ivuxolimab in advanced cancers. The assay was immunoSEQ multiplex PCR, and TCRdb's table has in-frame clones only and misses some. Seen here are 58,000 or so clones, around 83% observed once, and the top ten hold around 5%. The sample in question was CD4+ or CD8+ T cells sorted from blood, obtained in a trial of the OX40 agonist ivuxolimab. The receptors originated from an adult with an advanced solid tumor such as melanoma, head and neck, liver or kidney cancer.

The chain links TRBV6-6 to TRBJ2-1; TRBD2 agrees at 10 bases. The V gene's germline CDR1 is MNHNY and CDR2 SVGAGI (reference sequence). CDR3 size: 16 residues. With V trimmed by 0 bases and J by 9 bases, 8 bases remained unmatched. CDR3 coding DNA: TGTGCCAGCAGTTACTCGGCTAGCGGGAGAGGAGGTGAGCAGTTCTTC. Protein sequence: CASSYSASGRGGEQFF.

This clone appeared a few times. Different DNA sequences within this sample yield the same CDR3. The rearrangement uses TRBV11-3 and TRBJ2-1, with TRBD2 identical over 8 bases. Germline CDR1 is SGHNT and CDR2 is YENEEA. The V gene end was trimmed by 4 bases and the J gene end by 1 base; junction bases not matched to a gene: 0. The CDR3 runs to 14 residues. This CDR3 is CASSSGGSYNEQFF. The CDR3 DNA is TGTGCCAGCAGCTCGGGGGGGTCCTACAATGAGCAGTTCTTC. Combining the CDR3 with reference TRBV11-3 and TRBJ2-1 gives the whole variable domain EAGVVQSPRYKIIEKKQPVAFWCNPISGHNTLYWYLQNLGQGPELLIRYENEEAVDDSQLPKDRFSAERLKGVDSTLKIQPAELGDSAVYLCASSSGGSYNEQFFGPGTRLTVL.

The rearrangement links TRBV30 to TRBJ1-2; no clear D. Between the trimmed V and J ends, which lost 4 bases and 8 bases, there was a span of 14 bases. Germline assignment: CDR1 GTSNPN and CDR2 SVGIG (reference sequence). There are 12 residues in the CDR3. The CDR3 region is CAWTLVGFGYTF. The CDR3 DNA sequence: TGTGCCTGGACCCTTGTCGGTTTCGGCTACACCTTC.

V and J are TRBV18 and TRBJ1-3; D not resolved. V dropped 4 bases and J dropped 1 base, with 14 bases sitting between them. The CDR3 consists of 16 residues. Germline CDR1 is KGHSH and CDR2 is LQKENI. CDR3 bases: TGTGCCAGCTCACTCGCCAGGCTTACGTCTGGAAACACCATATATTTT. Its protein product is CASSLARLTSGNTIYF.

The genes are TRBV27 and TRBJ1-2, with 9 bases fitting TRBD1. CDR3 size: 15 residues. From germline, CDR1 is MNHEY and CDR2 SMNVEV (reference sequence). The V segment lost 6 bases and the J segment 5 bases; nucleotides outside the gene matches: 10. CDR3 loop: CASSPDRGISYGYTF. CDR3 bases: TGTGCCAGCAGCCCCGACAGGGGGATTAGTTATGGCTACACCTTC.

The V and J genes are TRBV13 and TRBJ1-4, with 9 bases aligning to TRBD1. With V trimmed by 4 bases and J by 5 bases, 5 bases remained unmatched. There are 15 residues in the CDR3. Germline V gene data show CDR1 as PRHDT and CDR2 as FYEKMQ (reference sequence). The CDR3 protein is CASSSRGQGNEKLFF. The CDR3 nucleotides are TGTGCCAGCAGCTCACGGGGACAGGGCAATGAAAAACTGTTTTTT.

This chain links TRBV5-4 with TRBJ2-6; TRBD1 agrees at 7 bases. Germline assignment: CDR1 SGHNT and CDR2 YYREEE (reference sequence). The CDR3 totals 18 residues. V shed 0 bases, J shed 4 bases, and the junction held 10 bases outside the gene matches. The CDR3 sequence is CASSLARDSPVGANVLTF. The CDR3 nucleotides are TGTGCCAGCAGCTTGGCCCGGGACAGCCCTGTGGGGGCCAACGTCCTGACTTTC. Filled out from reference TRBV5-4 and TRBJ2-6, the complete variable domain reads ETGVTQSPTHLIKTRGQQVTLRCSSQSGHNTVSWYQQALGQGPQFIFQYYREEENGRGNFPPRFSGLQFPNYSSELNVNALELDDSALYLCASSLARDSPVGANVLTFGAGSRLTVL.

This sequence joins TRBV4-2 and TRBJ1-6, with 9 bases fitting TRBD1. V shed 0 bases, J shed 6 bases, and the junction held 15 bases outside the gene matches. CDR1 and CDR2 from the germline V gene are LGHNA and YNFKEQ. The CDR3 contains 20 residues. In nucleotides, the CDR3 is TGTGCCAGCAGCCAAGACCCAGCCGGGACAGGGTCGGCTAGTAATTCACCCCTCCACTTT. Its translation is CASSQDPAGTGSASNSPLHF.

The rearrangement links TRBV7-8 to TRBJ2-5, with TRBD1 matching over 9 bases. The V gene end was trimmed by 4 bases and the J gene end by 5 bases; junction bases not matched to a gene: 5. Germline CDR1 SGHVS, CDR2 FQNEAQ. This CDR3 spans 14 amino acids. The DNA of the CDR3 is TGTGCCAGCAGCTCGGGGACAGGGAGGGAGACCCAGTACTTC. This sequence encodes CASSSGTGRETQYF.

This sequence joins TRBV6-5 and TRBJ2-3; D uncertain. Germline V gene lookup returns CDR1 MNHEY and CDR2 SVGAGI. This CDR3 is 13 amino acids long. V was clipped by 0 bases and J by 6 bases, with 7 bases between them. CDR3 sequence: CASSYSRADTQYF. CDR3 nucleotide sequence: TGTGCCAGCAGTTACTCCCGGGCCGATACGCAGTATTTT.

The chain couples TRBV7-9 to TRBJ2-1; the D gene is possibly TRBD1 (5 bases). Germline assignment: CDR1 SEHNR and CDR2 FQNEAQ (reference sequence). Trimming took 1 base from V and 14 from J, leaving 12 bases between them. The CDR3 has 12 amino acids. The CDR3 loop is CASSLGRSGKFF. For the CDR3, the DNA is TGTGCCAGCAGCTTAGGGCGATCAGGGAAGTTCTTC.

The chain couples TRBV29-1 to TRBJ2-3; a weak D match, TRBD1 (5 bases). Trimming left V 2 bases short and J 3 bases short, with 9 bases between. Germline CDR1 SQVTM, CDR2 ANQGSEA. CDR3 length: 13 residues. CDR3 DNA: TGCAGCGTTGAATATACAGGAACAGATACGCAGTATTTT. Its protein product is CSVEYTGTDTQYF.

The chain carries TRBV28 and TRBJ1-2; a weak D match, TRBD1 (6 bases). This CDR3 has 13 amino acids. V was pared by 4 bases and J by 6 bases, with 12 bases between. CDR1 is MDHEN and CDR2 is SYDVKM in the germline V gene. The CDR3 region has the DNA TGTGCCAGCAGTTCCAGACAGGTAGATGGCTACACCTTC. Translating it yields CASSSRQVDGYTF.

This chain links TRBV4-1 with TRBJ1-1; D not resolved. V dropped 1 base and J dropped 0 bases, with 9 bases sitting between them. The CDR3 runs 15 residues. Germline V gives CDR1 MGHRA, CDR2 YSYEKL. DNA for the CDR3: TGCGCCAGCAGCCAAGGTGACACATTGAACACTGAAGCTTTCTTT. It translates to CASSQGDTLNTEAFF.

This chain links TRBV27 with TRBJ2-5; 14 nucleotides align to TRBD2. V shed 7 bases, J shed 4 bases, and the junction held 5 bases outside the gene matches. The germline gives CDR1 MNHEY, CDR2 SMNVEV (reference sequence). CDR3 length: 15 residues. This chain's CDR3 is CASTRLAGGVETQYF. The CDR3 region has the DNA TGTGCCAGCACCCGACTAGCGGGAGGGGTAGAGACCCAGTACTTC.

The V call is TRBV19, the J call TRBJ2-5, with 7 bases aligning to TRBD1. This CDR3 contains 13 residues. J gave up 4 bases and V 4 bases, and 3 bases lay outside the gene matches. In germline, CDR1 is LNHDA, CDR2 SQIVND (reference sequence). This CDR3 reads CASSRGTVETQYF. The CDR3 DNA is TGTGCCAGTAGTAGAGGGACAGTAGAGACCCAGTACTTC.

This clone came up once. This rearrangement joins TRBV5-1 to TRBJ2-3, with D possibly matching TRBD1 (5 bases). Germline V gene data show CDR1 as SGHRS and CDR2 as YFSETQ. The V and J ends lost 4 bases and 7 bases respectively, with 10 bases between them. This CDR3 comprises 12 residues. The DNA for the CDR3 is TGCGCCAGCAGCGAAGGGGATAATACGCAGTATTTT. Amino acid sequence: CASSEGDNTQYF.

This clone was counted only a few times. The DNA of the CDR3 is TGTGCCAGCAGTTTATCTGCAGGGAACTACGAGCAGTACTTC. It codes for CASSLSAGNYEQYF. The J gene is TRBJ2-7, the V gene TRBV28; possibly TRBD1 for D (5 bases). Germline CDR1 reads MDHEN; CDR2 reads SYDVKM. Trimming removed 1 base at V and 3 bases at J, with 10 bases between. The length of the CDR3 is 14 residues.

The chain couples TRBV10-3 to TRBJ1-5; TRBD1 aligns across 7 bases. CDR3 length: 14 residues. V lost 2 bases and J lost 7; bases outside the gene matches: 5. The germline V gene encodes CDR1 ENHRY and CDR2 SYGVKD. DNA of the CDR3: TGTGCCATCAGTGAGACAGGGGAGCGGCAGCCCCAGCATTTT. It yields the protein CAISETGERQPQHF.

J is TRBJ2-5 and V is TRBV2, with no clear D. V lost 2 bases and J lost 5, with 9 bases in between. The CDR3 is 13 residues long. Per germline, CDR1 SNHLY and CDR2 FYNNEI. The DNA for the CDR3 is TGTGCCAGCAGTGAACGCTGGTTGGAGACCCAGTACTTC. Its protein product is CASSERWLETQYF.

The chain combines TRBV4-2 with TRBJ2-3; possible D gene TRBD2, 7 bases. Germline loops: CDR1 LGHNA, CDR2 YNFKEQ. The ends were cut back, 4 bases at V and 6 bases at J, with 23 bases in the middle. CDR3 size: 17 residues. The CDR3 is CASSLSGGQGMGDTQYF. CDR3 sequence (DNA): TGTGCCAGCAGCCTATCCGGGGGGCAGGGCATGGGGGATACGCAGTATTTT.

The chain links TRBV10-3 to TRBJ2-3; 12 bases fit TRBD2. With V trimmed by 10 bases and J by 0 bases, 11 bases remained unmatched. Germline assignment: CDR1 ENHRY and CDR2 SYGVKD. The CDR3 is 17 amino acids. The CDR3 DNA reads TGTGCCACCAGACTAGCGGGGGAGTTGCCTAGCACAGATACGCAGTATTTT. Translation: CATRLAGELPSTDTQYF.

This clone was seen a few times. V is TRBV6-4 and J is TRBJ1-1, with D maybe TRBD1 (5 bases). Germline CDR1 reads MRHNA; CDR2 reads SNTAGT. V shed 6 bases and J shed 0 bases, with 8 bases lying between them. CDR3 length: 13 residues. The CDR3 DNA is TGTGCCAGCAGACTCAGGGTGAACACTGAAGCTTTCTTT. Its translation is CASRLRVNTEAFF.

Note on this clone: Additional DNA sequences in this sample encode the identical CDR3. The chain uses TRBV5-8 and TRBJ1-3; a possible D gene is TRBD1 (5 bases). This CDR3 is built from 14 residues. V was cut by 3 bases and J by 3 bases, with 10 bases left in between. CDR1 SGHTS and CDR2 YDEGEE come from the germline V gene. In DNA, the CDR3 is TGTGCCAGCAGCTGGGGGTTGGATGGAAACACCATATATTTT. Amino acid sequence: CASSWGLDGNTIYF.

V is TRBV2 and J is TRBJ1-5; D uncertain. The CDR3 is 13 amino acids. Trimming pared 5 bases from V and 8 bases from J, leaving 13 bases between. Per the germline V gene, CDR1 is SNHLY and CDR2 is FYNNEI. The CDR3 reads CASSSASREPQHF. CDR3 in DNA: TGTGCCAGCAGTTCAGCTAGTCGGGAGCCCCAGCATTTT.

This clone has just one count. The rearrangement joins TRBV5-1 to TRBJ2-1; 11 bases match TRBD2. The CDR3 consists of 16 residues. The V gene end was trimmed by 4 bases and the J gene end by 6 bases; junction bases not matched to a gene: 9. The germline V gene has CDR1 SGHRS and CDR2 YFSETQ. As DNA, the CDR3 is TGCGCCAGCAGCCCTCCACTAGCGGGAGTTAGCAATGAGCAGTTCTTC. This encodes CASSPPLAGVSNEQFF.

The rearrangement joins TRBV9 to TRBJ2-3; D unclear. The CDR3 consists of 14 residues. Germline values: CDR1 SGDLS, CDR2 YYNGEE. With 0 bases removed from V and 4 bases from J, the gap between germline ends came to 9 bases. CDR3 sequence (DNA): TGTGCCAGCAGCGTAGTGGTTGGGCCAGATACGCAGTATTTT. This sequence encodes CASSVVVGPDTQYF.

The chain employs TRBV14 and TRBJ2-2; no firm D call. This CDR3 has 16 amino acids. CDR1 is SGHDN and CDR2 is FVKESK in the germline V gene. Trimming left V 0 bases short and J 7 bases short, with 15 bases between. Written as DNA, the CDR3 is TGTGCCAGCAGCCAAGATATGTGGACCGGCCTCGGGGAGCTGTTTTTT. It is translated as CASSQDMWTGLGELFF.

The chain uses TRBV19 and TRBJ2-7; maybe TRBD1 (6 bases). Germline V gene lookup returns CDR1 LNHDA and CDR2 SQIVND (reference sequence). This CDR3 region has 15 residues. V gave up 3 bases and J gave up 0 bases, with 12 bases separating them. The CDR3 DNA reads TGTGCCAGTAGTATCCCTTGGACAGCCTCCTACGAGCAGTACTTC. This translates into CASSIPWTASYEQYF.